Listed below are T cell receptor beta chains from one sample, sequenced in a study of blood T cell repertoires in COVID-19. TCRdb's copy holds only in-frame clones and misses some; the assay was immunoSEQ multiplex PCR. The sample carries about 90,000 clones, approximately 88% recorded once. Sequenced sample: peripheral blood. These receptors all come from a woman aged 70-85 years with acute or convalescent COVID-19. The CDR3 runs from the conserved cysteine through the conserved F or W.

>TRBV9
CASSVRGGPDQPQHF
>TRBV19
CASSITGTTSEQFF
>TRBV27
CASSPRAGGQAEAFF
>TRBV18
CASSPISVTYEQYF
>TRBV14
CASSQRDSWIKPQIDNEQFF
>TRBV6-6
CASSYSGTGTYEQYF
>TRBV4-2
CASSLGQGGFETQYF
>TRBV3-1/TRBV3-2
CASSFSGTYEQYF
>TRBV7-9
CASSLAAGGNQPQHF
>TRBV5-5
CASSFGDRGQIDTQYF
>TRBV12-3/TRBV12-4
CASSFSVDTQYF
>TRBV6-2/TRBV6-3
CASSFRDRLQPQHF
>TRBV9
CASARSGSGGHEQFF
>TRBV4-1
CASSQDKSRTGNNQPQHF
>TRBV11-2
CASSPISGSSYNEQFF
>TRBV15
CATSRNPGQAEETQYF
>TRBV5-4
CASSPSLAGYNEQFF
>TRBV18
CASSRDRESGYTF
>TRBV2
CASKAGTSGSGTDTQYF
>TRBV10-1
CASSANRGADTQYF
>TRBV29-1
CSVDRGGRETQYF
>TRBV27
CASSSGGLGEKLFF
>TRBV6-5
CASSYGGGAGNTIYF
>TRBV19
CASSPRGHEQFF
>TRBV5-8
CASSRGTGTSTDTQYF
>TRBV7-6
CASSPGLLAGGGNYNEQFF
>TRBV19
CASRGQGRRVETQYF
>TRBV5-1
CASSLGPSGGGETQYF
>TRBV19
CASSTGTDRNTEAFF
>TRBV10-3
CAISDARGQTGELFF
>TRBV5-6
CASSLTGQNYGYTF
>TRBV19
CASSWGGSPSPLHF